This TCR beta chain was recorded in a study of OX40 agonist ivuxolimab in advanced cancers. Some clones are missing from TCRdb's copy, which holds only in-frame ones; the method was immunoSEQ multiplex PCR. The data hold approximately 50,000 clones, with around nine tenths observed a single time. V shed 5 bases, J shed 5 bases, and the junction held 6 bases outside the gene matches. Germline V gives CDR1 SEHNR, CDR2 FQNEAQ (reference sequence). There are 16 residues in the CDR3. The chain combines TRBV7-9 with TRBJ2-5; 15 bases align to TRBD2. Sequenced here: CD4+ or CD8+ T cells sorted from blood, sampled in a trial of the OX40 agonist ivuxolimab. This TCR was sampled from an adult with an advanced solid tumor such as melanoma, head and neck, liver or kidney cancer. CDR3 nucleotide sequence: TGTGCCAGCAGCAAAGGACTAGCGGGGGGGCTGGAGACCCAGTACTTC. It is translated as CASSKGLAGGLETQYF.